This T cell receptor beta chain stems from a study of beta chain features in type 1 diabetes. Findings of the study overall: Moderate but significant shortening of TCRB CDR3s was recorded in all four CD4+ subsets from Type 1 diabetes patients. cDNA-based reads could over-represent cells with high TCR expression. Naive, central memory and regulatory TCRB repertoires appeared more similar among patients than healthy donors.

Via the markers CD45RO/CCR7/CD25/CD127/CD95/CD27, stem cell-like memory, regulatory, central memory and naive CD4+ cells were sorted. This clone was seen a handful of times. Its target is not known. Expressed TCRB transcripts were sequenced because the entire RNA isolate underwent reverse transcription. Libraries were prepared by immunoSEQ multiplex PCR; TCRdb keeps only in-frame clonotypes and omits some of them. The sample includes around 310,000 clones, roughly 13% of them seen just once. V was shortened by 5 bases and J by 0 bases, with 8 bases between the two germline ends. The CDR3 spans 14 residues. Looked up from germline, CDR1 is GTSNPN and CDR2 is SVGIG (reference sequence).

V usage is TRBV30 and J usage is TRBJ2-6; the D gene is possibly TRBD1 (5 bases). This receptor was identified in a young woman with type 1 diabetes. Sequencing was carried out using naive CD4+ T cells from blood. CDR3 in DNA: TGTGCCTGGGACAGTAGCTCTGGGGCCAACGTCCTGACTTTC. Residues: CAWDSSSGANVLTF.